Listed below are T cell receptor beta chains from one sample, sequenced in a study of cytomegalovirus exposure and HLA in healthy donors. TCRdb keeps only in-frame clones here, not all; method: immunoSEQ multiplex PCR. Of about 150,000 clones in the sample, approximately 83% were seen once. Sequencing input: PBMCs. These TCRs come from a male donor in good health and CMV-seronegative. The CDR3 runs from the conserved cysteine through the conserved F or W. A D gene is named only where the DNA matches it firmly. Only some rows state a clone size, as once, few, many or a class for expanded clones.

j_call d_call v_call clone_size cdr3_aa cdr3_nt
TRBJ2-7 TRBD1 TRBV5-6 NA CASSHRTGELYEQYF TGTGCCAGCAGCCACAGGACAGGGGAACTCTACGAGCAGTACTTC
TRBJ2-7 NA TRBV7-9 NA CASSLSQYEQYF TGTGCCAGCAGCTTGTCCCAATACGAGCAGTACTTC
TRBJ1-5 NA TRBV28 NA CASSPRPLNNQPQHF TGTGCCAGCAGCCCGAGGCCCCTTAACAATCAGCCCCAGCATTTT
TRBJ1-1 NA TRBV7-9 once CASSLIEGVTEAFF TGTGCCAGCAGCTTAATCGAGGGTGTCACTGAAGCTTTCTTT
TRBJ1-1 NA TRBV9 NA CASSADLTAEAFF TGTGCCAGCAGCGCAGACTTGACAGCTGAAGCTTTCTTT
TRBJ1-6 TRBD1 TRBV30 NA CAWSVVPGTGGSPLHF TGTGCCTGGAGTGTGGTACCGGGGACAGGGGGTTCACCCCTCCACTTT
TRBJ2-2 TRBD2 TRBV6-1 NA CASKYTSGSTGELFF TGTGCCAGCAAATATACTAGCGGGAGCACCGGGGAGCTGTTTTTT
TRBJ1-5 NA TRBV19 NA CASGGGTLSNQPQHF TGTGCCAGTGGCGGGGGTACTCTCAGCAATCAGCCCCAGCATTTT
TRBJ1-1 TRBD1 TRBV7-9 NA CASSSPVQGWKAFF TGTGCCAGCAGCTCACCAGTACAGGGGTGGAAAGCTTTCTTT
TRBJ1-1 TRBD1 TRBV4-1 NA CASSQGGTGVGTEAFF TGCGCCAGCAGCCAGGGAGGGACAGGGGTGGGGACTGAAGCTTTCTTT
TRBJ2-5 NA TRBV27 few CASSFTAQETQYF TGTGCCAGCAGTTTTACAGCACAAGAGACCCAGTACTTC
TRBJ2-3 TRBD2 TRBV10-3 NA CAINRAGPGLGSTSTDTQYF TGTGCCATCAACAGAGCAGGGCCGGGACTAGGATCCACATCCACAGATACGCAGTATTTT
TRBJ2-1 NA TRBV2 NA CASSDDSLTGNEQFF TGTGCCAGCAGCGATGACAGCCTGACGGGCAATGAGCAGTTCTTC
TRBJ1-5 NA TRBV28 NA CASSYDRYNQPQHF TGTGCCAGCAGTTACGACAGGTACAATCAGCCCCAGCATTTT
TRBJ1-1 TRBD1 TRBV6-1 few CASQVTGVIGTEAFF TGTGCCAGCCAAGTCACAGGGGTTATTGGCACTGAAGCTTTCTTT
TRBJ2-1 TRBD2 TRBV7-2 NA CASSQLFSTSGGRNEQFF TGTGCCAGCAGCCAACTATTTTCGACTAGCGGGGGCCGGAATGAGCAGTTCTTC
TRBJ2-5 TRBD2 TRBV19 NA CASSINWRGGRGSMVTQETQYF TGTGCCAGTAGTATAAATTGGCGCGGCGGGAGGGGAAGTATGGTCACACAAGAGACCCAGTACTTC
TRBJ2-3 NA TRBV5-1 NA CASSIGQQEDTQYF TGCGCCAGCAGCATTGGACAGCAAGAAGATACGCAGTATTTT
TRBJ2-1 NA TRBV7-2 NA CASSLAGRVRSYNEQFF TGTGCCAGCAGCTTAGCTGGGCGGGTGCGTTCCTACAATGAGCAGTTCTTC
TRBJ2-7 TRBD2 TRBV7-9 few CASSLAGTSSSYEQYF TGTGCCAGCAGCTTAGCCGGGACTAGCAGTTCCTACGAGCAGTACTTC
TRBJ1-2 NA TRBV19 NA CASTWGGPTVYGYTF TGTGCCAGTACATGGGGGGGGCCAACCGTCTATGGCTACACCTTC
TRBJ1-4 TRBD1 TRBV19 few CASSAGTGGEKLFF TGTGCCAGTAGTGCTGGGACAGGGGGTGAAAAACTGTTTTTT
TRBJ2-1 TRBD1 TRBV11-2 NA CASRLGTVMDNEQFF TGTGCCAGCAGGTTAGGGACAGTTATGGACAATGAGCAGTTCTTC
TRBJ1-4 NA TRBV11-2 NA CASSFSPSNEKLFF TGTGCCAGCAGCTTCTCTCCCTCTAATGAAAAACTGTTTTTT
TRBJ2-7 TRBD1 TRBV7-2 few CASRGDRERDEQYF TGTGCCAGCAGGGGGGACAGGGAGCGCGACGAGCAGTACTTC
TRBJ1-1 NA TRBV7-2 NA CASRRGVGAFF TGTGCCAGCAGAAGGGGTGTAGGAGCTTTCTTT
TRBJ2-5 NA TRBV2 NA CASTRRQEWETQYF TGTGCCAGCACCAGGCGACAGGAGTGGGAGACCCAGTACTTC
TRBJ2-7 TRBD2 TRBV28 NA CASSFLAGTYEQYF TGTGCCAGCAGTTTTCTAGCGGGAACCTACGAGCAGTACTTC
TRBJ1-1 TRBD1 TRBV7-9 NA CASSSRDRGTEAFF TGTGCCAGCAGCTCCCGGGACAGGGGTACTGAAGCTTTCTTT
TRBJ2-5 TRBD1 TRBV6-6 NA CATMGTAKETQYF TGTGCCACCATGGGGACAGCTAAGGAGACCCAGTACTTC
TRBJ2-1 NA TRBV9 few CASGRGTAYNEQFF TGTGCCAGCGGCAGGGGTACGGCCTACAATGAGCAGTTCTTC
TRBJ1-1 NA TRBV10-3 once CAISERGARGTEAFF TGTGCCATCAGTGAACGGGGGGCTCGGGGAACTGAAGCTTTCTTT
TRBJ2-7 TRBD2 TRBV11-3 NA CASSPREGSYEQYF TGTGCCAGCAGCCCCCGGGAGGGATCCTACGAGCAGTACTTC
TRBJ2-3 NA TRBV7-2 NA CASSPDYLSTDTQYF TGTGCCAGCAGCCCCGACTACCTTAGCACAGATACGCAGTATTTT
TRBJ1-1 NA TRBV18 few CASSPRHNTEAFF TGTGCCAGCTCACCAAGACATAACACTGAAGCTTTCTTT
TRBJ2-7 NA TRBV18 NA CASSPQSYEQYF TGTGCCAGCTCACCCCAGTCCTACGAGCAGTACTTC
TRBJ2-1 NA TRBV30 NA CAWSPPALLEQFF TGTGCCTGGAGTCCCCCTGCCCTCCTAGAGCAGTTCTTC
TRBJ1-5 NA TRBV19 NA CASSTRSRDSNQPQHF TGTGCCAGTAGTACCCGAAGCAGGGATAGCAATCAGCCCCAGCATTTT
TRBJ2-3 TRBD2 TRBV4-2 NA CASSQESLAGSTDTQYF TGTGCCAGCAGCCAAGAAAGTCTAGCGGGCAGCACAGATACGCAGTATTTT
TRBJ1-1 NA TRBV5-1 few CASSWGGDTEAFF TGCGCCAGCAGCTGGGGGGGGGACACTGAAGCTTTCTTT
TRBJ2-5 TRBD2 TRBV6-1 NA CASISGGFQETQYF TGTGCCAGCATTAGCGGGGGTTTCCAAGAGACCCAGTACTTC
TRBJ2-4 TRBD1 TRBV12-5 few CASKTGTKNIQYF TGTGCTAGTAAGACAGGGACCAAAAACATTCAGTACTTC
TRBJ2-3 TRBD2 TRBV7-2 once CASSGGADTQYF TGTGCCAGCAGCGGGGGGGCAGATACGCAGTATTTT
TRBJ1-1 TRBD1 TRBV6-4 NA CASSPDRETTEAFF TGTGCCAGCAGCCCTGACAGGGAAACGACTGAAGCTTTCTTT
TRBJ2-7 TRBD2 TRBV7-6 NA CASSSWPGGDYEQYF TGTGCCAGCAGCTCTTGGCCGGGAGGGGACTACGAGCAGTACTTC
TRBJ2-2 TRBD1 TRBV2 NA CASSELRGSTGELFF TGTGCCAGCAGTGAGCTCAGGGGGAGCACCGGGGAGCTGTTTTTT
TRBJ1-3 TRBD1 TRBV7-9 NA CASSLMGQGNTIYF TGTGCCAGCAGCTTGATGGGACAGGGAAACACCATATATTTT
TRBJ2-1 TRBD2 TRBV7-9 NA CSSSRTSGSYNEQFF TGTTCCAGCAGCCGGACTAGCGGATCCTACAATGAGCAGTTCTTC
TRBJ1-2 TRBD1 TRBV28 NA CASSPGTANYGYTF TGTGCCAGCAGTCCCGGGACAGCCAACTATGGCTACACCTTC
TRBJ2-6 NA TRBV18 NA CASSPTMTGSGANVLTF TGTGCCAGCTCACCCACCATGACAGGTTCTGGGGCCAACGTCCTGACTTTC
TRBJ1-4 TRBD1 TRBV5-4 NA CASSSGTGEKLFF TGTGCCAGCAGCTCCGGGACAGGGGAAAAACTGTTTTTT
TRBJ1-1 NA TRBV2 once CASSEERRGTEAFF TGTGCCAGCAGTGAAGAGAGGAGAGGAACTGAAGCTTTCTTT
TRBJ1-2 TRBD1 TRBV2 once CASNPDRGRGGYTF TGTGCCAGCAACCCCGACAGGGGGCGAGGTGGCTACACCTTC
TRBJ1-1 NA TRBV5-1 NA CASSSRVMNTEAFF TGCGCCAGCAGCTCACGGGTCATGAACACTGAAGCTTTCTTT
TRBJ2-2 TRBD2 TRBV7-6 NA CASSFGGSGTGELFF TGTGCCAGCAGCTTCGGCGGGAGTGGCACCGGGGAGCTGTTTTTT
TRBJ2-2 NA TRBV18 NA CASSPDRDKNTGELFF TGTGCCAGCTCACCAGACCGGGACAAGAACACCGGGGAGCTGTTTTTT
TRBJ1-1 NA TRBV14 NA CASSPMGRMGTEAFF TGTGCCAGCAGCCCTATGGGGAGAATGGGGACTGAAGCTTTCTTT
TRBJ1-2 NA TRBV20-1 NA CTHGGNGYTF TGCACCCACGGGGGAAATGGCTACACCTTC
TRBJ1-2 NA TRBV7-2 NA CASSAGGVNYGYTF TGTGCCAGCAGCGCCGGGGGGGTTAACTATGGCTACACCTTC